These T cell receptor beta chains were read from a single sample in a study of blood T cell repertoires in COVID-19. Profiled with immunoSEQ multiplex PCR; TCRdb holds only in-frame clones, not every one. The data show about 190,000 clones, with around 80% seen just once and approximately 15% held by the top ten. Sequencing was carried out using peripheral blood. The receptor source for this set is a man aged 50 to 60 who had recovered from COVID-19. Each CDR3 is given with its conserved first and last residue. D genes are given only for firm matches. A row's size may be missing; if present it is once, few, many or a size class.

CASSSRTDGADTQYF | TGTGCCAGCAGTTCCCGGACAGATGGAGCAGATACGCAGTATTTT | TRBJ2-3 | TRBV6-4 | - | -
CASSAGGWGFDPGELFF | TGTGCCAGCAGTGCTGGAGGGTGGGGATTTGATCCCGGGGAGCTGTTTTTT | TRBJ2-2 | TRBV6-1 | - | -
CASSDSTGSEQFF | TGTGCCAGCAGTGACTCGACAGGGTCTGAGCAGTTCTTC | TRBJ2-1 | TRBV6-4 | TRBD1 | -
CASSQGRDRWEEQYF | TGCGCCAGCAGCCAAGGACGGGACAGGTGGGAGGAGCAGTACTTC | TRBJ2-7 | TRBV4-1 | TRBD1 | -
CASSLAWGEGDEAFF | TGCGCCAGCAGCTTGGCCTGGGGTGAGGGGGATGAAGCTTTCTTT | TRBJ1-1 | TRBV5-1 | - | few
CASSVGQGAAYGYTF | TGTGCCAGCAGCGTAGGACAGGGGGCGGCCTATGGCTACACCTTC | TRBJ1-2 | TRBV9 | TRBD1 | -
CASSLWGQRGEKLFF | TGTGCCAGCAGCCTTTGGGGACAGCGCGGTGAAAAACTGTTTTTT | TRBJ1-4 | TRBV14 | TRBD1 | once
CASSLIGWSENSGNTIYF | TGTGCCAGCAGCTTAATCGGTTGGTCGGAGAACTCTGGAAACACCATATATTTT | TRBJ1-3 | TRBV7-9 | - | -
CASSRYPGGLAGGNEQFF | TGTGCCAGCAGCCGATATCCCGGTGGACTAGCGGGAGGAAATGAGCAGTTCTTC | TRBJ2-1 | TRBV7-9 | TRBD2 | -
CASSSRTGAIGYTF | TGTGCCAGCAGCTCCCGGACAGGTGCGATTGGCTACACCTTC | TRBJ1-2 | TRBV7-9 | TRBD1 | once
CASSLPGGSSLDTQYF | TGTGCCAGCAGCTTACCTGGCGGGAGTTCTTTGGATACGCAGTATTTT | TRBJ2-3 | TRBV5-6 | TRBD2 | -
CASSSWDRAPYEQYF | TGTGCCAGCAGTTCGTGGGACAGGGCCCCCTACGAGCAGTACTTC | TRBJ2-7 | TRBV28 | TRBD1 | -
CASRVYNEQFF | TGTGCCAGCCGGGTCTACAATGAGCAGTTCTTC | TRBJ2-1 | TRBV5-6 | - | -
CAWSETRSGELFF | TGTGCCTGGAGTGAAACCAGATCCGGGGAGCTGTTTTTT | TRBJ2-2 | TRBV30 | - | -
CASSADRARQPQHF | TGTGCCAGCAGCGCGGACAGGGCGAGGCAGCCCCAGCATTTT | TRBJ1-5 | TRBV5-8 | TRBD1 | -
CASSVGTGDGYTF | TGTGCCAGCAGTGTAGGGACAGGGGATGGCTACACCTTC | TRBJ1-2 | TRBV2 | TRBD1 | -
CASSRRHLQETQYF | TGTGCCAGCAGTCGCCGACACCTTCAAGAGACCCAGTACTTC | TRBJ2-5 | TRBV6-6 | - | -
CASSQVTGDLETQYF | TGCGCCAGCAGCCAAGTCACGGGGGACCTGGAGACCCAGTACTTC | TRBJ2-5 | TRBV4-1 | - | -
CASRRGGRTDTQYF | TGTGCCAGCCGGAGGGGCGGACGCACAGATACGCAGTATTTT | TRBJ2-3 | TRBV7-2 | - | few
CASSLIRGTGELFF | TGTGCCAGCAGCTTAATCCGGGGGACCGGGGAGCTGTTTTTT | TRBJ2-2 | TRBV7-2 | - | -
CASSQRLMPGQVDYEQYF | TGCGCCAGCAGCCAACGCCTCATGCCGGGACAGGTTGACTACGAGCAGTACTTC | TRBJ2-7 | TRBV5-1 | TRBD1 | few
CASSESGVDTEAFF | TGCGCCAGCAGTGAATCAGGGGTGGACACTGAAGCTTTCTTT | TRBJ1-1 | TRBV10-1 | - | many
CASSPLAGGPGNEQFF | TGTGCCAGCAGTCCCCTAGCGGGAGGGCCTGGGAATGAGCAGTTCTTC | TRBJ2-1 | TRBV27 | TRBD2 | -
CASSLGGQGPQWETQYF | TGCGCCAGCAGCTTGGGGGGACAGGGGCCCCAGTGGGAGACCCAGTACTTC | TRBJ2-5 | TRBV5-1 | TRBD1 | -
CAISDLLAETYEQYF | TGTGCCATCAGTGACCTTCTAGCGGAGACCTACGAGCAGTACTTC | TRBJ2-7 | TRBV10-3 | TRBD2 | -
CASSSSGRGYEQYF | TGTGCCAGCAGTAGTAGCGGGAGGGGCTACGAGCAGTACTTC | TRBJ2-7 | TRBV28 | TRBD2 | once
CASSVGGSVNNEQFF | TGTGCCAGCAGCGTAGGTGGGAGTGTCAACAATGAGCAGTTCTTC | TRBJ2-1 | TRBV9 | - | -
CASSLFTGDRGLGTEAFF | TGTGCCAGCAGTTTATTTACGGGCGACAGGGGGCTTGGTACTGAAGCTTTCTTT | TRBJ1-1 | TRBV28 | TRBD1 | once
CASSFLLDSSSGEKLFF | TGTGCCAGCAGCTTCCTTCTCGACTCTTCATCGGGTGAAAAACTGTTTTTT | TRBJ1-4 | TRBV5-6 | - | -
CASRSGGRRNTIYF | TGTGCCAGCAGGAGCGGGGGTAGGCGAAACACCATATATTTT | TRBJ1-3 | TRBV2 | - | -
CASSMGLASNEQFF | TGTGCCAGCAGCATGGGACTAGCGAGCAATGAGCAGTTCTTC | TRBJ2-1 | TRBV9 | TRBD2 | -
CASSSAHRVNRETQYF | TGTGCCAGCAGTTCCGCCCACAGGGTTAACCGCGAGACCCAGTACTTC | TRBJ2-5 | TRBV27 | - | -
CASSQAPGTGVTGANVLTF | TGTGCCAGCAGCCAAGCTCCCGGGACAGGTGTAACTGGGGCCAACGTCCTGACTTTC | TRBJ2-6 | TRBV14 | TRBD1 | -
CAISDALGQGVEAFF | TGTGCCATCAGTGACGCCCTGGGACAGGGGGTTGAAGCTTTCTTT | TRBJ1-1 | TRBV10-3 | TRBD1 | -
CASSIDGTGTYGYTF | TGTGCCAGTAGTATAGACGGGACAGGGACCTATGGCTACACCTTC | TRBJ1-2 | TRBV19 | TRBD1 | -
CASSRTGGILYEQYF | TGTGCCAGCAGTAGGACAGGGGGCATTCTCTACGAGCAGTACTTC | TRBJ2-7 | TRBV6-5 | TRBD1 | -
CASRGQGRNTEAFF | TGTGCCAGTAGAGGACAGGGTAGGAACACTGAAGCTTTCTTT | TRBJ1-1 | TRBV19 | TRBD1 | -
CASSPSAQDNQPQHF | TGTGCCAGCTCACCCTCAGCACAGGACAATCAGCCCCAGCATTTT | TRBJ1-5 | TRBV18 | - | once
CASLAGSYNEQFF | TGTGCCAGTCTAGCGGGGTCCTACAATGAGCAGTTCTTC | TRBJ2-1 | TRBV7-8 | TRBD2 | -
CASSSRLAGSSYEQYF | TGTGCCAGCAGCTCGAGACTAGCGGGATCCTCCTACGAGCAGTACTTC | TRBJ2-7 | TRBV5-4 | TRBD2 | -
CASSLQTPGTTKNNEQFF | TGTGCCAGCAGTCTACAAACTCCCGGGACAACAAAGAACAATGAGCAGTTCTTC | TRBJ2-1 | TRBV27 | - | -
CASSPGQGFNEQYF | TGTGCCAGCAGCCCCGGGCAGGGATTCAACGAGCAGTACTTC | TRBJ2-7 | TRBV3-1/TRBV3-2 | - | -
CASSPPSGRAVDTQYF | TGTGCCAGCTCACCACCCAGCGGGAGGGCCGTTGATACGCAGTATTTT | TRBJ2-3 | TRBV18 | TRBD2 | -
CASSQDWAIGNIQYF | TGCGCCAGCAGCCAAGATTGGGCAATAGGAAACATTCAGTACTTC | TRBJ2-4 | TRBV4-3 | - | few
CASGGGDTGLYGYTF | TGTGCTAGTGGTGGTGGGGACACCGGACTTTATGGCTACACCTTC | TRBJ1-2 | TRBV12-5 | - | -
CASSAWDRRDYGYTF | TGTGCCAGCAGCGCCTGGGACAGGAGGGACTATGGCTACACCTTC | TRBJ1-2 | TRBV7-9 | TRBD1 | once
CASSEGRVSSYNEQFF | TGTGCCAGCAGTGAAGGCCGGGTAAGCTCCTACAATGAGCAGTTCTTC | TRBJ2-1 | TRBV25-1 | - | -